This TCR beta chain comes out of a study of identifying expanded T cells in peripheral blood. Study results and limitations: About 1.2 clones differed between technical replicates, versus approximately 17 and 20 over time.

The data were produced by immunoSEQ multiplex PCR, yet TCRdb's version contains in-frame clones alone and is incomplete. The sample has about 81,000 clones; 84% are singletons. A remark on this clone: The antigen remains undetermined.

This CDR3 comprises 13 residues. Germline lookup yields CDR1 MNHEY and CDR2 SVGAGI. The V and J ends lost 4 bases and 6 bases, in that order; junction bases with no gene match: 3. Sequenced material: blood. The chain recombines TRBV6-5 with TRBJ1-5; 7 nucleotides agree with TRBD1. The sequence was obtained from a person between 18 and 75 years old in good health. The CDR3 DNA reads TGTGCCAGCAGTTTAGGGGGCCGTCAGCCCCAGCATTTT. As protein: CASSLGGRQPQHF.